The TCR beta chain under discussion was sequenced for a study of cytomegalovirus exposure and HLA in healthy donors. The CDR3 covers 13 residues. Germline lookup yields CDR1 LNHDA and CDR2 SQIVND (reference sequence). V dropped 7 bases and J dropped 4 bases, with 11 bases sitting between them. Researchers ran the PCR with 60 Vbeta and 13 Jbeta primers. Only in-frame clones appear in the TCRdb table, and some are missing; sequencing was by immunoSEQ multiplex PCR. The sample lists over 130,000 clones; about 85% were seen once. The chain is built from TRBV19 and TRBJ1-5; maybe TRBD1 (5 bases). Sequenced: PBMCs. The receptor's source is a human donor in good health. The CDR3 sequence: CASNDRVNQPQHF. The CDR3 DNA sequence: TGTGCCAGTAACGACAGAGTAAATCAGCCCCAGCATTTT. Full variable domain (missing parts from reference TRBV19 and TRBJ1-5): DGGITQSPKYLFRKEGQNVTLSCEQNLNHDAMYWYRQDPGQGLRLIYYSQIVNDFQKGDIAEGYSVSREKKESFPLTVTSAQKNPTAFYLCASNDRVNQPQHFGDGTRLSIL.